Shown below are 17 T cell receptor beta chains from a single sample sequenced in a study of blood T cell repertoires in COVID-19. TCRdb's table, derived via immunoSEQ multiplex PCR, lists solely in-frame clones and lacks some. The table shows around 220,000 clones, with approximately 86% occurring only once. The sequenced material came from peripheral blood. These receptors came from a woman aged 45 to 65 with COVID-19, enrolled during active disease.

The CDR3 is CASSLRPLGQPNQPQHF. The CDR3 DNA sequence: TGTGCCAGCAGCTTGAGACCACTGGGACAGCCCAATCAGCCCCAGCATTTT. The chain combines TRBV5-6 with TRBJ1-5; TRBD1 aligns across 7 bases. Unmatched junction bases numbered 10, after V lost 1 base and J lost 3 bases. Germline-derived CDR1 and CDR2 are SGHDT and YYEEEE. CDR3 length: 17 amino acids.

The V call is TRBV28, the J call TRBJ2-1; 7 bases fit TRBD2. The CDR3 spans 11 residues. Unmatched junction bases numbered 13, after V lost 10 bases and J lost 16 bases. Germline V gives CDR1 MDHEN, CDR2 SYDVKM. The CDR3 bases are TGTGCCATTACCTCCGGGACTATGAGATTCTTC. Its protein product is CAITSGTMRFF.

The J gene is TRBJ1-2, the V gene TRBV9, with a possible D match to TRBD1 (5 bases). V lost 3 bases to trimming and J lost 6 bases, with 12 bases between them. The CDR3 extends over 13 amino acids. Per germline, CDR1 SGDLS and CDR2 YYNGEE. The CDR3 DNA sequence: TGTGCCAGCAGCGGGATGGGGGGGAATGGCTACACCTTC. Translated, it gives CASSGMGGNGYTF. Combining the CDR3 with reference TRBV9 and TRBJ1-2 gives the whole variable domain DSGVTQTPKHLITATGQRVTLRCSPRSGDLSVYWYQQSLDQGLQFLIQYYNGEERAKGNILERFSAQQFPDLHSELNLSSLELGDSALYFCASSGMGGNGYTFGSGTRLTVV.

The table lists this clone with a few counts. This chain uses TRBV13 with TRBJ1-1, with 7 bases that match TRBD1. The germline V gene has CDR1 PRHDT and CDR2 FYEKMQ (reference sequence). Trimming at V came to 5 bases and at J to 5 bases, leaving 8 bases not matched to a gene. The CDR3 spans 14 residues. The CDR3 DNA reads TGTGCCAGCAGCCACGGCAGGGGGAATACTGAAGCTTTCTTT. Its translation is CASSHGRGNTEAFF.

The chain links TRBV6-5 to TRBJ2-7; D might be TRBD1 (5 bases). Germline loops: CDR1 MNHEY, CDR2 SVGAGI. Trimming shortened V by 0 bases and J by 3 bases, and 9 bases separated the two germline ends. This CDR3 has 14 residues. CDR3 coding DNA: TGTGCCAGCAGTTACTCGACCAGGGACTACGAGCAGTACTTC. Translation gives CASSYSTRDYEQYF.

The chain recombines TRBV3-1 (or the pseudogene TRBV3-2) with TRBJ1-6; D perhaps matches TRBD1 (5 bases). Trimming stripped 1 base from V and 9 bases from J, with 13 bases between. Germline loops: CDR1 LGHDT, CDR2 YNNKEL (reference sequence). The CDR3 consists of 15 residues. The CDR3, as DNA: TGTGCCAGCAGCCAAGGAGTCGGGGGTTGTTCACCCCTCCACTTT. Amino acids: CASSQGVGGCSPLHF.

This clone was seen only once. The chain joins TRBV10-3 to TRBJ2-2, with 7 bases lining up with TRBD2. Germline loops: CDR1 ENHRY, CDR2 SYGVKD. J lost 2 bases, V lost 3 bases, and 12 bases had no gene match. CDR3 length: 18 residues. This chain's CDR3 is CAISESGEGGVNTGELFF. In nucleotides, the CDR3 is TGTGCCATCAGTGAATCTGGGGAGGGTGGCGTCAACACCGGGGAGCTGTTTTTT.

The V and J genes are TRBV12-5 and TRBJ2-7, with TRBD1 identical over 9 bases. After removal of 3 bases from V and 3 bases from J, the junction contained 3 bases not matched to a gene. The CDR3 sequence is 14 residues long. Looked up from germline, CDR1 is LGHNT and CDR2 is FRNRAP. The DNA for the CDR3 is TGTGCTAGTGGTTTTGGGACAGGGTTCTACGAGCAGTACTTC. Translation: CASGFGTGFYEQYF.

The V call is TRBV28, the J call TRBJ1-3; maybe TRBD1 (5 bases). Germline loops: CDR1 MDHEN, CDR2 SYDVKM. Trimming shortened V by 2 bases and J by 3 bases, and 11 bases separated the two germline ends. This CDR3 has 15 amino acids. CDR3 in DNA: TGTGCCAGCAGTTTACCGGGGGTTGTTGGAAACACCATATATTTT. Translating gives CASSLPGVVGNTIYF.

J is TRBJ1-6 and V is TRBV19; 7 bases are a match to TRBD1. The J segment lost 6 bases and the V segment lost 5 bases, leaving 10 bases of the junction unmatched. CDR3 length: 16 amino acids. Per germline, CDR1 LNHDA and CDR2 SQIVND (reference sequence). This CDR3 reads CASSALTGAFNSPLHF. The CDR3 bases are TGTGCCAGTAGTGCCCTAACAGGGGCTTTTAATTCACCCCTCCACTTT.

This rearrangement joins TRBV29-1 to TRBJ2-5; D might be TRBD1 (6 bases). This CDR3 comprises 14 residues. Trimming left V 4 bases short and J 0 bases short, with 12 bases between. The germline gives CDR1 SQVTM, CDR2 ANQGSEA. The CDR3 protein is CSVGTTGYQETQYF. CDR3 bases: TGCAGCGTTGGGACGACAGGCTACCAAGAGACCCAGTACTTC.

This chain joins TRBV5-1 and TRBJ2-7; 10 positions match TRBD1. The CDR3 is made up of 14 amino acids. V gave up 5 bases and J gave up 3 bases; unmatched junction bases: 5. Germline V gene sequence: CDR1 SGHRS, CDR2 YFSETQ. CDR3 residues: CASSYRDRGYEQYF. The CDR3 DNA reads TGCGCCAGCAGTTATAGGGACAGGGGCTACGAGCAGTACTTC.

The chain combines TRBV27 with TRBJ2-7; D might be TRBD1 (5 bases). V lost 6 bases to trimming and J lost 6 bases, with 12 bases between them. Germline V CDR1 and CDR2: MNHEY, SMNVEV (reference sequence). The CDR3 totals 12 residues. The CDR3 sequence: CASRGPYGEQYF. In nucleotides, the CDR3 is TGTGCCAGCAGGGGGCCCTATGGCGAGCAGTACTTC.

V gene TRBV5-1 combines with J gene TRBJ1-4, with D uncertain. Germline CDR1 is SGHRS and CDR2 is YFSETQ. The CDR3 loop spans 15 amino acids. The V and J ends lost 4 bases and 4 bases respectively, with 14 bases between them. The CDR3 loop reads CASSREGSLNEKLFF. The CDR3 DNA is TGCGCCAGCAGCCGAGAGGGCAGCCTTAATGAAAAACTGTTTTTT.

The chain uses TRBV6-5 and TRBJ1-4; D perhaps matches TRBD1 (6 bases). Looked up from germline, CDR1 is MNHEY and CDR2 is SVGAGI. The ends were cut back, 5 bases at V and 3 bases at J, with 10 bases in the middle. The CDR3 sequence is 14 residues long. CDR3 nucleotide sequence: TGTGCCAGCAGTCCCGACAGGCCTAATGAAAAACTGTTTTTT. This sequence encodes CASSPDRPNEKLFF.

This chain uses TRBV19 with TRBJ1-6, with 11 nucleotides matching TRBD1. Trimming took 7 bases from V and 9 from J; bases not matched to a gene: 2. The CDR3 is 13 amino acids. The germline CDR1 and CDR2 sequences are LNHDA and SQIVND (reference sequence). The CDR3 coding sequence is TGTGCCAGTACTGGGACAGGGGGTTCACCCCTCCACTTT. Translation gives CASTGTGGSPLHF.

CDR3 in amino acids: CASSQPGGDTEAFF. As DNA, the CDR3 is TGTGCCAGCAGCCAACCCGGGGGGGACACTGAAGCTTTCTTT. This rearrangement joins TRBV3-1 (or the pseudogene TRBV3-2) to TRBJ1-1; D is possibly TRBD1 (5 bases). The CDR3 has 14 amino acids. Trimming left V 2 bases short and J 3 bases short, with 10 bases between. Per the germline V gene, CDR1 is LGHDT and CDR2 is YNNKEL (reference sequence).